A single sample is the source of the 25 T cell receptor beta chains below, sequenced in a study of human T cells and chemical hapten exposure. As for time point: patch test 3, about 24 weeks after DPC sensitization. Documented treatment: therapeutic diphenylcyclopropenone sensitization with weekly scalp DPC. TCRdb used MiXCR to reprocess the RACE reads, holding one entry per CDR3 protein. The table shows 95,000 to 150,000 distinct CDR3 sequences, with 11% occurring only once. This material consisted of whole blood, taken in connection with sensitization to the hapten diphenylcyclopropenone (DPC). Receptors originate from a woman in her fifties or sixties with alopecia areata. Some clones in this sample may be carry-over from other donors' samples.

V gene TRBV7-6 combines with J gene TRBJ1-1; D is unresolved. Germline loops: CDR1 SGHVS, CDR2 FNYEAQ. V was pared by 3 bases and J by 0 bases, with 8 bases between. This CDR3 spans 14 amino acids. The CDR3 DNA reads TGTGCCAGCAGCTTGGGTCTCATGAACACTGAAGCTTTCTTT. It encodes CASSLGLMNTEAFF.

This clonotype was picked up a small number of times. V usage is TRBV9 and J usage is TRBJ2-5; D is undetermined. This CDR3 has 14 amino acids. Per germline, CDR1 SGDLS and CDR2 YYNGEE. V gave up 4 bases and J gave up 0 bases, with 10 bases separating them. The CDR3 loop is CASSPRPDQETQYF. The CDR3 DNA is TGTGCCAGCAGCCCCCGGCCCGACCAAGAGACCCAGTACTTC.

This clonotype was seen a few times. This chain uses TRBV14 with TRBJ1-2; D uncertain. This CDR3 comprises 13 residues. From germline, CDR1 is SGHDN and CDR2 FVKESK. V lost 1 base, J lost 6 bases, and 9 bases lay in between. The CDR3 bases are TGTGCCAGCAGCCAAGTGATAGCGGATGGCTACACCTTC. This sequence encodes CASSQVIADGYTF. Looking up the rest from reference TRBV14 and TRBJ1-2 gives the full variable domain: EAGVTQFPSHSVIEKGQTVTLRCDPISGHDNLYWYRRVMGKEIKFLLHFVKESKQDESGMPNNRFLAERTGGTYSTLKVQPAELEDSGVYFCASSQVIADGYTFGSGTRLTVV.

V gene TRBV20-1 combines with J gene TRBJ1-1, with 9 bases matching TRBD1. Germline lookup yields CDR1 DFQATT and CDR2 SNEGSKA (reference sequence). Losses at the gene ends were 5 bases for V and 4 bases for J; bases not matched to a gene: 8. This CDR3 is built from 14 residues. The DNA for the CDR3 is TGCAGTGCTGGCAACAGGGGGCTGGGCACTGAAGCTTTCTTT. It codes for CSAGNRGLGTEAFF.

The chain combines TRBV6-1 with TRBJ2-3, with TRBD1 identical over 9 bases. V was clipped by 4 bases and J by 2 bases; unmatched bases: 4. From germline, CDR1 is MNHNS and CDR2 SASEGT. This CDR3 is 15 amino acids long. The CDR3 nucleotides read TGTGCCAGCAGTGTGTGGACAGGGGCCACAGATACGCAGTATTTT. This encodes CASSVWTGATDTQYF.

The chain's CDR3 is CASSPRTGSAGVGEQFF. The CDR3 DNA is TGTGCCAGCAGTCCCCGGACAGGGTCGGCGGGAGTTGGTGAGCAGTTCTTC. The chain employs TRBV28 and TRBJ2-1, with D tentatively TRBD1 (8 bases). V dropped 5 bases and J dropped 9 bases, with 26 bases sitting between them. The germline gives CDR1 MDHEN, CDR2 SYDVKM. This CDR3 has 17 amino acids.

A few counts support this clonotype. The V call is TRBV28, the J call TRBJ2-7, with D possibly being TRBD2 (6 bases). V was cut by 9 bases and J by 4 bases, with 16 bases left in between. This CDR3 has 13 amino acids. CDR1 is MDHEN, CDR2 SYDVKM, per germline. The CDR3 reads CASGTGTVYEQYF. The CDR3 region has the DNA TGTGCCAGTGGGACTGGGACTGTATACGAGCAGTACTTC.

This clonotype has just a few counts. The rearrangement uses TRBV12-3 or TRBV12-4 and TRBJ1-2; D gene ambiguous. There are 13 residues in the CDR3. Trimming took off 5 bases at V and 7 bases at J, with 14 bases between the two ends. The CDR3 loop is CASSTTVVGGYTF. The CDR3 DNA is TGTGCCAGCAGTACAACCGTAGTTGGTGGCTACACCTTC.

This clonotype was found a few times. The chain uses TRBV28 and TRBJ2-3; D perhaps matches TRBD2 (7 bases). Germline V lookup: CDR1 MDHEN, CDR2 SYDVKM. The CDR3 covers 15 residues. Trimming removed 3 bases from V and 4 bases from J, with 14 bases in between. CDR3 sequence reads: CASSLRGQGPDTQYF. The CDR3 coding sequence is TGTGCCAGCAGTTTGCGGGGGCAGGGCCCAGATACGCAGTATTTT. The complete variable domain, with remaining parts taken from reference TRBV28 and TRBJ2-3, reads DVKVTQSSRYLVKRTGEKVFLECVQDMDHENMFWYRQDPGLGLRLIYFSYDVKMKEKGDIPEGYSVSREKKERFSLILESASTNQTSMYLCASSLRGQGPDTQYFGPGTRLTVL.

The genes are TRBV29-1 and TRBJ2-6; D not resolved. This CDR3 comprises 12 residues. Germline V gene data show CDR1 as SQVTM and CDR2 as ANQGSEA. V was clipped by 7 bases and J by 1 base, with 5 bases between them. CDR3 residues: CSGGSGANVLTF. DNA for the CDR3: TGCAGCGGTGGGTCTGGGGCCAACGTCCTGACTTTC.

The chain links TRBV6-5 to TRBJ1-6; a weak D match, TRBD1 (5 bases). Germline loops: CDR1 MNHEY, CDR2 SVGAGI. Trimming cost V 0 bases and J 10 bases, with 13 bases left between them. The CDR3 has 15 residues. The CDR3 nucleotides are TGTGCCAGCAGTTACTCCGGGGCAGCGAGGTCACCCCTCCACTTT. It translates to CASSYSGAARSPLHF.

This clonotype was seen only a few times. This chain connects TRBV27 to TRBJ2-7; TRBD1 matches at 9 bases. In germline, CDR1 is MNHEY, CDR2 SMNVEV (reference sequence). CDR3 size: 15 residues. Trimming at V came to 2 bases and at J to 1 base, leaving 3 bases not matched to a gene. CDR3 coding DNA: TGTGCCAGCAGTTTAGGGACAGGGCCTTCCTACGAGCAGTACTTC. Translating it yields CASSLGTGPSYEQYF.

This clonotype was detected a few times. The chain carries TRBV20-1 and TRBJ1-1; 7 nucleotides line up with TRBD1. This CDR3 is built from 14 residues. Trimming at V came to 1 base and at J to 7 bases, leaving 9 bases not matched to a gene. The germline V gene encodes CDR1 DFQATT and CDR2 SNEGSKA (reference sequence). CDR3 nucleotides: TGCAGTGCTAGAGTTCCGGACAGGTCGTTTGAAGCTTTCTTT. It yields the protein CSARVPDRSFEAFF.

This chain joins TRBV2 and TRBJ2-7; D perhaps matches TRBD2 (7 bases). CDR1 is SNHLY, CDR2 FYNNEI, per germline. Trimming took off 8 bases at V and 3 bases at J, with 17 bases between the two ends. This CDR3 spans 14 amino acids. CDR3 residues: CASGIRGAGYEQYF. The DNA of the CDR3 is TGTGCCAGCGGTATCCGGGGGGCGGGCTACGAGCAGTACTTC.

This chain links TRBV30 with TRBJ2-1, with D hard to call. The CDR3 has 10 amino acids. Trimming stripped 6 bases from V and 14 bases from J, with 14 bases between. The germline CDR1 and CDR2 sequences are GTSNPN and SVGIG (reference sequence). CDR3 DNA: TGTGCCTGTTACTCGGACCTGGAGTTCTTC. Its translation: CACYSDLEFF.

This clonotype has a count of ten or more. The chain recombines TRBV7-2 with TRBJ2-3, with TRBD2 matching over 8 bases. J gave up 2 bases and V 4 bases, and 5 bases lay outside the gene matches. This CDR3 region has 15 residues. Germline CDR1 reads SGHTA; CDR2 reads FQGNSA. This chain's CDR3 is CASSSFSGATDTQYF. The CDR3 nucleotides read TGTGCCAGCAGCTCCTTTAGCGGGGCCACAGATACGCAGTATTTT.

The chain carries TRBV5-6 and TRBJ2-7; D is unresolved. The CDR3 consists of 14 residues. With 0 bases removed from V and 3 bases from J, the gap between germline ends came to 10 bases. CDR1 and CDR2 from the germline V gene are SGHDT and YYEEEE. CDR3 bases: TGTGCCAGCAGCTTGGTACAGACGATCTACGAGCAGTACTTC. Translated, it gives CASSLVQTIYEQYF.

The V call is TRBV12-3 or TRBV12-4, the J call TRBJ1-1; unclear D gene. V was trimmed by 2 bases and J by 6 bases, leaving 7 bases between them. CDR3 size: 12 residues. CDR3 in DNA: TGTGCCAGCAGTTTATCGGGGTCTGAAGCTTTCTTT. It is translated as CASSLSGSEAFF.

The genes are TRBV10-3 and TRBJ1-1; D call uncertain. The CDR3 sequence is 11 residues long. Trimming took 9 bases from V and 7 from J, leaving 12 bases between them. CDR1 is ENHRY, CDR2 SYGVKD, per germline. The CDR3 DNA reads as TGTGCCATTGGGGAAATCGGTGAAGCTTTCTTT. Amino acid sequence: CAIGEIGEAFF.

This clonotype occurred a few times. The gene calls are TRBV6-1 and TRBJ1-2; no reliable D call. The CDR3 runs 11 residues. The germline gives CDR1 MNHNS, CDR2 SASEGT. Deletions cut 1 base from V and 7 bases from J, with 4 bases between. CDR3 coding DNA: TGTGCCAGCAGTGAAGAACCTGGCTACACCTTC. Its translation is CASSEEPGYTF.

This rearrangement joins TRBV2 to TRBJ2-7; possibly TRBD2 for D (7 bases). The CDR3 has 15 residues. The germline CDR1 and CDR2 sequences are SNHLY and FYNNEI. Trimming shortened V by 3 bases and J by 1 base, and 13 bases separated the two germline ends. The CDR3 nucleotides are TGTGCCAGCAGTGATATGGCGGGGGCGTCCTACGAGCAGTACTTC. Translating it yields CASSDMAGASYEQYF. Filled out from reference TRBV2 and TRBJ2-7, the complete variable domain reads EPEVTQTPSHQVTQMGQEVILRCVPISNHLYFYWYRQILGQKVEFLVSFYNNEISEKSEIFDDQFSVERPDGSNFTLKIRSTKLEDSAMYFCASSDMAGASYEQYFGPGTRLTVT.

V is TRBV29-1 and J is TRBJ2-1, with TRBD2 matching 8 bases. The germline V gene has CDR1 SQVTM and CDR2 ANQGSEA. J was trimmed by 7 bases and V by 0 bases; bases with no gene match: 14. The CDR3 totals 17 residues. The CDR3 DNA is TGCAGCGTTGAAGAACGGCGGGGGGATGCCTTTCGTAATGAGCAGTTCTTC. It yields the protein CSVEERRGDAFRNEQFF.

The sample holds many counts of this clonotype. The chain recombines TRBV6-4 with TRBJ2-3; D is perhaps TRBD1 (6 bases). In germline, CDR1 is MRHNA, CDR2 SNTAGT. The CDR3 is 13 amino acids. Deletions cut 6 bases from V and 9 bases from J, with 16 bases between. Here the CDR3 reads CASSVTLQGTQYF. The DNA of the CDR3 is TGTGCCAGCAGCGTTACCCTACAGGGCACGCAGTATTTT.

This clonotype was detected only once. The chain combines TRBV14 with TRBJ1-6, with unresolved D. The CDR3 totals 15 residues. The V and J ends lost 2 bases and 0 bases respectively, with 5 bases between them. Germline V gene sequence: CDR1 SGHDN, CDR2 FVKESK. The chain's CDR3 is CASSQLSSYNSPLHF. The CDR3 DNA sequence: TGTGCCAGCAGCCAACTGAGCTCCTATAATTCACCCCTCCACTTT.

The rearrangement joins TRBV29-1 to TRBJ1-1, with D unclear. This CDR3 is 10 amino acids long. Germline assignment: CDR1 SQVTM and CDR2 ANQGSEA. Between the trimmed V and J ends, which lost 7 bases and 3 bases, there was a span of 6 bases. In nucleotides, the CDR3 is TGCAGCGCTATGGACACTGAAGCTTTCTTT. Translated: CSAMDTEAFF. Filled out from reference TRBV29-1 and TRBJ1-1, the complete variable domain reads SAVISQKPSRDICQRGTSLTIQCQVDSQVTMMFWYRQQPGQSLTLIATANQGSEATYESGFVIDKFPISRPNLTFSTLTVSNMSPEDSSIYLCSAMDTEAFFGQGTRLTVV.